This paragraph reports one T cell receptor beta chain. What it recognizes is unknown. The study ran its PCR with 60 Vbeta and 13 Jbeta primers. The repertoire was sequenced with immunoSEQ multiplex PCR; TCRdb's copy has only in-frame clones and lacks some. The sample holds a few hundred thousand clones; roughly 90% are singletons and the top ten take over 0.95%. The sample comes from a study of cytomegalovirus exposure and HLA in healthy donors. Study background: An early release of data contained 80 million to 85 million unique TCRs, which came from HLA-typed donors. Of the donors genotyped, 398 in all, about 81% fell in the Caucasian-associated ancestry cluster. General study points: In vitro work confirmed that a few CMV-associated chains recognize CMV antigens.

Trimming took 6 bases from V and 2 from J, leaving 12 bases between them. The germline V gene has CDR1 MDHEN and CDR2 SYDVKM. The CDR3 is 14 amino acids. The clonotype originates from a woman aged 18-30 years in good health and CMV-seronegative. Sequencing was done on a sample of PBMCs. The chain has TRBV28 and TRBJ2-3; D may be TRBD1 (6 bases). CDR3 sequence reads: CASSAPGHTDTQYF. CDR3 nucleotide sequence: TGTGCCAGCAGCGCTCCGGGACACACAGATACGCAGTATTTT.